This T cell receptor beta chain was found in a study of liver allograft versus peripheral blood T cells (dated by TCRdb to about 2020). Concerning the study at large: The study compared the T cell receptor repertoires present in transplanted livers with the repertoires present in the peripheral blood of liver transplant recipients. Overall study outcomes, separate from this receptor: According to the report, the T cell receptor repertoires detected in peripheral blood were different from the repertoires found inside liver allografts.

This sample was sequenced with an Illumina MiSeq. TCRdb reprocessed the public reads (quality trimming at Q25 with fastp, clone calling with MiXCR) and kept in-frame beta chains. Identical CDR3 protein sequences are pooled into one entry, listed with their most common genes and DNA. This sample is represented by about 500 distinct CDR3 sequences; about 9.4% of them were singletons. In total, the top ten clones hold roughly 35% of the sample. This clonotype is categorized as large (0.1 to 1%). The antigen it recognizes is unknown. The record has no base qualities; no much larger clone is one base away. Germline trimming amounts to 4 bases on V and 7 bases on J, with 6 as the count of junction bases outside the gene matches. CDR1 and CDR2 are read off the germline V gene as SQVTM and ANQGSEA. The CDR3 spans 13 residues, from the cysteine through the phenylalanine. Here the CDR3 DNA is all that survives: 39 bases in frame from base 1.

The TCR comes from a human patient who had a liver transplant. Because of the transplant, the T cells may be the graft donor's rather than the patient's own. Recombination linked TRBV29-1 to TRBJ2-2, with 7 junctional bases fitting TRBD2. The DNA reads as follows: TGCAGCGTTGGAGGGAGGGCTAGCGGGGAGCTGTTTTTT. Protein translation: CSVGGRASGELFF.